This T cell receptor (beta chain) was sequenced for a study of T cell responses to AZD1222 COVID-19 vaccine. Produced via immunoSEQ multiplex PCR; TCRdb's table is partial and in-frame only. The table includes fewer than 120,000 clones, 80% to 95% detected once. About this clone itself: Its specificity is unknown.

CDR1 SGDLS and CDR2 YYNGEE come from the germline V gene. V was shortened by 4 bases and J by 6 bases, with 15 bases between the two germline ends. The CDR3 totals 14 residues. Whole-study findings and limits: Two AZD1222 doses significantly raised spike-specific TCR breadth and depth over controls. Variant regions that are unmutated are reportedly the target of nearly half of spike-specific TCRs. Researchers took repertoire samples only after the peak T cell response had come. Just a handful of AZD1222 recipients tested seropositive at baseline.

The sample consisted of peripheral blood, taken 28 days after the second AZD1222 dose. The genes are TRBV9 and TRBJ2-3; unclear D gene. The TCR originated in an adult who received the AZD1222 COVID-19 vaccine. The CDR3 coding sequence is TGTGCCAGCAGCCCCCCCCTAGGTTGGGATACGCAGTATTTT. Its translation is CASSPPLGWDTQYF. The variable domain in full, with the rest retrieved from reference TRBV9 and TRBJ2-3, is DSGVTQTPKHLITATGQRVTLRCSPRSGDLSVYWYQQSLDQGLQFLIQYYNGEERAKGNILERFSAQQFPDLHSELNLSSLELGDSALYFCASSPPLGWDTQYFGPGTRLTVL.